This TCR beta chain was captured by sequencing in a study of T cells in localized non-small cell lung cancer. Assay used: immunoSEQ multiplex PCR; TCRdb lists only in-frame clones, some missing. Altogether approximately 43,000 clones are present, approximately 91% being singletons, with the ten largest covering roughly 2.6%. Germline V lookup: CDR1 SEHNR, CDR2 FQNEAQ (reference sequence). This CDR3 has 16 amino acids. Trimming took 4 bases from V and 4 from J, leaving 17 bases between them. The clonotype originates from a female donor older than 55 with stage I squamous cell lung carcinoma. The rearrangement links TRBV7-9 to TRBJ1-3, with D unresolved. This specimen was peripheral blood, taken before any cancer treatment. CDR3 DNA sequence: TGTGCCAGCAGCTCCGGTTTCCTGACGGTGGGAAACACCATATATTTT. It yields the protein CASSSGFLTVGNTIYF.